This T cell receptor (beta chain) was recorded in a study of control samples from healthy donors and cancer patients. Germline assignment: CDR1 MGHRA and CDR2 YSYEKL. This CDR3 region has 20 residues. V dropped 3 bases and J dropped 1 base, with 25 bases sitting between them. Some clones are missing from TCRdb's copy, which holds only in-frame ones; the method was immunoSEQ multiplex PCR. The repertoire includes around 130,000 clones, roughly 91% of them detected once, and about 1.5% sits in the top ten. V and J are TRBV4-1 and TRBJ2-4; a weak D match, TRBD1 (5 bases). The sequence came from a man aged 45 to 65 with head and neck cancer. The sample was PBMCs. The CDR3, as DNA: TGCGCCAGCAGCCACGGATTTTTAACGCAGGGTAGAAAGGCCAAAAACATTCAGTACTTC. Translation: CASSHGFLTQGRKAKNIQYF.